This T cell receptor beta chain derives from a study of blood T cell repertoires in COVID-19. Study background: Sources were T cells, B-cell-depleted T cells, or PBMCs; the material itself was cDNA or gDNA.

Per the authors' pipeline: Counts of nucleated cells, estimated from reference gene primer amplification, were obtained. Assay used: immunoSEQ multiplex PCR; TCRdb lists only in-frame clones, some missing. V, J and clone size derive from that table, while D and trimming were established from the DNA sequence. The sample lists about 670,000 clones, about 90% occurring once. This clone was seen only a few times. Sequencing used peripheral blood. The TCR sequence derives from a woman between 18 and 29 years old with acute or convalescent COVID-19.

CDR3 loop: CATSDQNQPQHF. The CDR3 bases are TGTGCCACCAGTGACCAAAATCAGCCCCAGCATTTT. The chain couples TRBV24-1 to TRBJ1-5; D is unclear. Trimming pared 4 bases from V and 4 bases from J, leaving 4 bases between. Germline assignment: CDR1 KGHDR and CDR2 SFDVKD. This CDR3 contains 12 residues.